This TCR beta chain derives from a study of blood T cell repertoires in COVID-19. Study-wide context: Sites in the United States, Italy and Spain provided acute and convalescent COVID-19 samples.

In the original workflow: For nucleated cells, counts were estimated from reference gene primer amplification. Sequenced by immunoSEQ multiplex PCR; TCRdb stores in-frame clones only, minus some. V and J calls and clone size are those listed in that table; D and trimming were worked out from the DNA. The sample carries approximately 150,000 clones, 79% recorded once. The V gene lost 5 bases and the J gene lost 0 bases, with 15 bases spanning the gap. This CDR3 has 16 amino acids. Germline lookup yields CDR1 ENHRY and CDR2 SYGVKD. Sequenced: peripheral blood. The chain links TRBV10-3 to TRBJ2-3; perhaps TRBD1 as D (6 bases). This sequence originates from a man aged 50 or older with active or convalescent COVID-19. The CDR3 protein is CAISKRDTESTDTQYF. The CDR3 DNA reads TGTGCCATCAGTAAACGGGACACCGAGAGCACAGATACGCAGTATTTT.